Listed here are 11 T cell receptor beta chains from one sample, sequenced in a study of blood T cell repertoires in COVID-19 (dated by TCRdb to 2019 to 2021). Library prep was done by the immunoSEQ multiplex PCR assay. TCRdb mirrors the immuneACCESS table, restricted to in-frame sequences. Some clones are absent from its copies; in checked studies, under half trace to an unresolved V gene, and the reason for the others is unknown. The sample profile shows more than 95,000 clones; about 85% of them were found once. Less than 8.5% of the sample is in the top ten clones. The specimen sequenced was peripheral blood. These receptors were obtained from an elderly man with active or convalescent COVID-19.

The CDR3 DNA sequence: TGTGCTAGTGGTTCGACGGACATTTCTAGCACAGATACGCAGTATTTT. The encoded protein is CASGSTDISSTDTQYF. V gene TRBV12-5 combines with J gene TRBJ2-3; weak D call: TRBD1 (5 bases). Looked up from germline, CDR1 is LGHNT and CDR2 is FRNRAP. This CDR3 contains 16 residues. V lost 4 bases and J lost 0, with 14 bases in between.

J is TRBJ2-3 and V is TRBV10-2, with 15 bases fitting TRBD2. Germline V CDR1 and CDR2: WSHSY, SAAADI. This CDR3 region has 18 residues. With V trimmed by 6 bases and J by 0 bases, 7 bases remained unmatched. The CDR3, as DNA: TGCGCCAGCAGCATAGGGACTAGCGGGGGGCGTAGCACAGATACGCAGTATTTT. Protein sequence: CASSIGTSGGRSTDTQYF.

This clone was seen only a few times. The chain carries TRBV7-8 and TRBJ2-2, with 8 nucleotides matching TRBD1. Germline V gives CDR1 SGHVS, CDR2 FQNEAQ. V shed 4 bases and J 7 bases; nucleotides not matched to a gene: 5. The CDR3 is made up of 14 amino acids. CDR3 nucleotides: TGTGCCAGCAGCTCCAGGGGGCCTGACGGGGAGCTGTTTTTT. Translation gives CASSSRGPDGELFF.

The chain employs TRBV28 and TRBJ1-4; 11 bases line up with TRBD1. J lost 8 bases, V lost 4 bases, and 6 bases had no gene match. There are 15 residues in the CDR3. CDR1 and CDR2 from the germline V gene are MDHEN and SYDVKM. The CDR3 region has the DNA TGTGCCAGCAGTTCCTTGGGACAGGGGGAAGAAAAACTGTTTTTT. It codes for CASSSLGQGEEKLFF.

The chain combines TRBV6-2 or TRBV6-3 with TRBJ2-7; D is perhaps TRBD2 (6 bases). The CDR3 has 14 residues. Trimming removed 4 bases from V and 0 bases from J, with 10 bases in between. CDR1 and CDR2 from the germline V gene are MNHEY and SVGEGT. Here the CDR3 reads CASSSRDGSYEQYF. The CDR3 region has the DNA TGTGCCAGCAGTTCGCGGGACGGCTCCTACGAGCAGTACTTC.

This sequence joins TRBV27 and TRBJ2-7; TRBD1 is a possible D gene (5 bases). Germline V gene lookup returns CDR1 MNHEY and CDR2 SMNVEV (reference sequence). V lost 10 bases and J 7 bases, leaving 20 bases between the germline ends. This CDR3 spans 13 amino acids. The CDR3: CATREVGLPEQYF. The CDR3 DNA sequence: TGTGCCACCCGAGAGGTGGGGCTGCCTGAGCAGTACTTC.

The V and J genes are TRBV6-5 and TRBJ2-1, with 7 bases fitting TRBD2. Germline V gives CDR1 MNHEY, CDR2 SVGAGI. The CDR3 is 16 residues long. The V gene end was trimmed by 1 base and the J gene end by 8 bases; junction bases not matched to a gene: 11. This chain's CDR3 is CASSYLSREATYEQFF. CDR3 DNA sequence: TGTGCCAGCAGTTACTTATCCCGGGAGGCCACCTATGAGCAGTTCTTC.

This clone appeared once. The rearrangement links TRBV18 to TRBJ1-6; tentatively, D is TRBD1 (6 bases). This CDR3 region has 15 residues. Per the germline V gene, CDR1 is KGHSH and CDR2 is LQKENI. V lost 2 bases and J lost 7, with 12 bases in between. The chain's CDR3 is CASSPSQGRNSPLHF. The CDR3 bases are TGTGCCAGCTCACCAAGCCAGGGGCGGAATTCACCCCTCCACTTT.

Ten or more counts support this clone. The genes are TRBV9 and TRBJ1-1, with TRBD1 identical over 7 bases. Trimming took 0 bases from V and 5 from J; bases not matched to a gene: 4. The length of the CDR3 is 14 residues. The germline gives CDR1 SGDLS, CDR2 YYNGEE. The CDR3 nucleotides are TGTGCCAGCAGCGTAGTCTCAGGGGGGACTGAAGCTTTCTTT. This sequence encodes CASSVVSGGTEAFF.

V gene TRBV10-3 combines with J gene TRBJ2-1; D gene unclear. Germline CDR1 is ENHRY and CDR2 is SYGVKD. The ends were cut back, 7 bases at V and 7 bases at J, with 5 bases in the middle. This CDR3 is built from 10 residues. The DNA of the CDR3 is TGTGCCATCAAGGAGAATGAGCAGTTCTTC. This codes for CAIKENEQFF.

This chain's CDR3 is CASSRRTTEAFF. CDR3 bases: TGTGCCAGCAGCCGGAGGACTACTGAAGCTTTCTTT. The V and J genes are TRBV3-1 (or the pseudogene TRBV3-2) and TRBJ1-1; no reliable D call. V was clipped by 4 bases and J by 5 bases, with 8 bases between them. Per germline, CDR1 LGHDT and CDR2 YNNKEL (reference sequence). The CDR3 totals 12 residues.